The subject of this entry is one T cell receptor (beta chain). This specimen comes from a study of blood T cells in healthy people across ages. There were at least 6 micrograms of total RNA extracted from every sample. A second PCR of roughly 7 to 11 cycles used a sample-barcoded 5' primer and a J-beta primer mix. TCRdb re-called the 5' RACE reads with MiXCR, one entry per CDR3 protein. In the table there are about 830,000 distinct CDR3 sequences, 55% to 75% of which are singletons. The origin of this receptor is a man aged 25-45 years in good health. The sequenced material came from blood.

This CDR3 is CSAVTSTDTQYF. In nucleotides, the CDR3 is TGCAGTGCCGTAACTAGCACAGATACGCAGTATTTT. The chain links TRBV20-1 to TRBJ2-3; D not resolved. Germline CDR1 and CDR2: DFQATT and SNEGSKA (reference sequence). There are 12 residues in the CDR3. Trimming took 6 bases from V and 0 from J, leaving 7 bases between them.